These 10 T cell receptor beta chains were all obtained from the same sample, sequenced in a study of blood T cell repertoires in COVID-19. Produced via immunoSEQ multiplex PCR; TCRdb's table is partial and in-frame only. Among approximately 240,000 clones listed, 84% were seen once. The sequencing input was peripheral blood. The receptors derive from a middle-aged woman who had recovered from COVID-19.

The V call is TRBV18, the J call TRBJ1-4, with 7 bases identical to TRBD1. The CDR3 totals 15 residues. The V segment lost 1 base and the J segment 3 bases; nucleotides outside the gene matches: 2. The germline gives CDR1 KGHSH, CDR2 LQKENI. CDR3 protein: CASSPHQGANEKLFF. DNA for the CDR3: TGTGCCAGCTCACCACACCAGGGGGCTAATGAAAAACTGTTTTTT.

The chain has TRBV9 and TRBJ1-1; D might be TRBD1 (5 bases). V lost 0 bases and J lost 1, with 7 bases in between. CDR1 SGDLS and CDR2 YYNGEE come from the germline V gene. The CDR3 length is 14 residues. This CDR3 is CASSVGQKNTEAFF. CDR3 in DNA: TGTGCCAGCAGCGTAGGACAGAAGAACACTGAAGCTTTCTTT.

The gene calls are TRBV19 and TRBJ2-5; D perhaps matches TRBD1 (5 bases). Germline lookup yields CDR1 LNHDA and CDR2 SQIVND (reference sequence). The CDR3 loop spans 13 amino acids. V lost 6 bases, J lost 5 bases, and 13 bases lay in between. The CDR3 here is CASSPTRVETQYF. CDR3 nucleotide sequence: TGTGCCAGTAGCCCGACCAGGGTTGAGACCCAGTACTTC.

The chain couples TRBV10-1 to TRBJ2-7; TRBD1 aligns across 8 bases. CDR1 is WNHNN, CDR2 SYGVQD, per germline (reference sequence). This CDR3 is built from 14 residues. The V segment lost 5 bases and the J segment 6 bases; nucleotides outside the gene matches: 9. The CDR3 bases are TGCGCCAGCAGTAGGAGGACAGGGACGTCCGAGCAGTACTTC. As protein: CASSRRTGTSEQYF.

V is TRBV18 and J is TRBJ1-1; unclear D gene. V shed 3 bases and J shed 2 bases, with 16 bases lying between them. CDR3 length equals 16 residues. Germline CDR1 KGHSH, CDR2 LQKENI. The CDR3 region has the DNA TGTGCCAGCTCACCCCACCCGACAAGCTCAAACACTGAAGCTTTCTTT. It codes for CASSPHPTSSNTEAFF.

This chain uses TRBV19 with TRBJ1-2; TRBD1 matches 7 bases. This CDR3 has 14 residues. V trimming: 6 bases; J trimming: 3 bases; junction bases outside the gene matches: 7. Germline CDR1 and CDR2: LNHDA and SQIVND (reference sequence). CDR3 sequence (DNA): TGTGCCAGTAGCGACGACAGGGTCGACTATGGCTACACCTTC. This translates into CASSDDRVDYGYTF.

The J gene is TRBJ2-1, the V gene TRBV6-5, with unresolved D. The CDR3 extends over 14 amino acids. V shed 5 bases and J shed 4 bases, with 12 bases lying between them. From germline, CDR1 is MNHEY and CDR2 SVGAGI. The CDR3 loop is CASSKLSSYNEQFF. CDR3 nucleotide sequence: TGTGCCAGCAGTAAGCTATCATCTTACAATGAGCAGTTCTTC.

This clone appeared a few times. The same CDR3 also results from other DNA sequences found in this sample. This chain links TRBV18 with TRBJ1-2; perhaps TRBD1 as D (6 bases). The CDR3 is 12 residues long. Germline assignment: CDR1 KGHSH and CDR2 LQKENI. The V end lost 3 bases, the J end lost 7 bases, and 9 bases lay between the germline ends. CDR3 nucleotide sequence: TGTGCCAGCTCACCGGACAGAGGTGGCTACACCTTC. Its translation is CASSPDRGGYTF.

This chain links TRBV5-1 with TRBJ1-4; 11 bases fit TRBD1. Trimming at V came to 4 bases and at J to 4 bases, leaving 15 bases not matched to a gene. Germline V gene lookup returns CDR1 SGHRS and CDR2 YFSETQ. The CDR3 sequence is 19 residues long. CDR3 in DNA: TGCGCCAGCAGCAGAACCGGGACAGGGGGGGCTCAGGGTAATGAAAAACTGTTTTTT. Translated, it gives CASSRTGTGGAQGNEKLFF.

This chain links TRBV5-1 with TRBJ2-7; TRBD1 aligns across 10 bases. Losses at the gene ends were 4 bases for V and 0 bases for J; bases not matched to a gene: 4. The CDR3 has 15 amino acids. CDR1 is SGHRS, CDR2 YFSETQ, per germline. CDR3 residues: CASSAGTGVSYEQYF. The CDR3 DNA is TGCGCCAGCAGCGCCGGGACAGGGGTCTCCTACGAGCAGTACTTC.